The 29 T cell receptor beta chains in this list originate from one sample, sequenced in a study of beta chain features in type 1 diabetes. TCRB transcripts that were expressed got sequenced, as all of the isolated RNA had been reverse transcribed. Here immunoSEQ multiplex PCR was the method, and the copy in TCRdb shows in-frame clones only, minus some. Here the sample spans 300,000 to 400,000 clones, around 10% being singletons. The sequencing sample was made of naive CD4+ T cells from blood. All receptors derive from a woman in her thirties in good health.

The V call is TRBV11-3, the J call TRBJ2-1; TRBD2 is a possible D gene (7 bases). Per the germline V gene, CDR1 is SGHNT and CDR2 is YENEEA. The CDR3 contains 14 residues. The V end was cut by 5 bases, the J end by 7 bases, with 15 bases between. For the CDR3, the DNA is TGTGCCAGCAGCCGGGGAGGGGGGGGGAATGAGCAGTTCTTC. It is translated as CASSRGGGGNEQFF.

In its sample, this clone was seen a few times. The chain recombines TRBV28 with TRBJ2-1; unclear D gene. Germline assignment: CDR1 MDHEN and CDR2 SYDVKM. This CDR3 spans 15 amino acids. The V and J ends lost 2 bases and 7 bases respectively, with 15 bases between them. The CDR3 is CASSLSGSFWNEQFF. The CDR3 DNA reads as TGTGCCAGCAGTTTAAGTGGTAGCTTTTGGAATGAGCAGTTCTTC.

This clone was observed a few times. The gene calls are TRBV9 and TRBJ2-5; 15 nucleotides agree with TRBD2. Germline-derived CDR1 and CDR2 are SGDLS and YYNGEE. The trim removed 0 bases at V and 4 bases at J, leaving 4 bases unmatched. The CDR3 covers 17 residues. In DNA, the CDR3 is TGTGCCAGCAGCGTAGGGGGACTAGCGGGAGGTCCAGAGACCCAGTACTTC. Translated, it gives CASSVGGLAGGPETQYF.

This clone was observed a few times. This rearrangement joins TRBV5-6 to TRBJ2-2; D perhaps matches TRBD1 (5 bases). The germline V gene encodes CDR1 SGHDT and CDR2 YYEEEE. Deletions cut 2 bases from V and 5 bases from J, with 13 bases between. CDR3 length: 15 amino acids. CDR3 DNA sequence: TGTGCCAGCAGCTTATTCAGGGCTGGTACCGGGGAGCTGTTTTTT. This codes for CASSLFRAGTGELFF.

This clone showed up just a few times. This same CDR3 is encoded by further DNA sequences in the sample. This chain links TRBV18 with TRBJ2-1; D gene uncertain. The V and J ends lost 3 bases and 3 bases respectively, with 3 bases between them. There are 12 residues in the CDR3. Per the germline V gene, CDR1 is KGHSH and CDR2 is LQKENI. CDR3 coding DNA: TGTGCCAGCTCACCCAGCTACAATGAGCAGTTCTTC. It specifies CASSPSYNEQFF.

The chain couples TRBV9 to TRBJ2-1, with D perhaps TRBD2 (7 bases). CDR1 and CDR2 (germline): SGDLS, YYNGEE. V was clipped by 4 bases and J by 4 bases, with 15 bases between them. The CDR3 contains 15 residues. DNA of the CDR3: TGTGCCAGCAGCAAACAGGGAGGGTTGTACAATGAGCAGTTCTTC. As protein: CASSKQGGLYNEQFF.

The chain is built from TRBV7-2 and TRBJ2-1; TRBD1 matches 7 bases. Trimming took 1 base from V and 7 from J; bases not matched to a gene: 10. CDR3 length: 16 residues. Germline CDR1 and CDR2: SGHTA and FQGNSA. The CDR3 DNA sequence: TGTGCCAGCAGCTTAGGCACAGGGGAATTCATGAATGAGCAGTTCTTC. Translation gives CASSLGTGEFMNEQFF.

The chain carries TRBV6-6 and TRBJ1-2; D possibly corresponds to TRBD1 (5 bases). The V gene lost 4 bases and the J gene lost 2 bases, with 11 bases spanning the gap. The CDR3 totals 14 residues. Germline values: CDR1 MNHNY, CDR2 SVGAGI (reference sequence). The DNA for the CDR3 is TGTGCCAGCAGTTCGACAGTACAAAACTATGGCTACACCTTC. Its protein product is CASSSTVQNYGYTF.

The V and J genes are TRBV25-1 and TRBJ1-1; 7 nucleotides line up with TRBD1. V shed 6 bases and J 1 base; nucleotides not matched to a gene: 11. Germline V CDR1 and CDR2: MGHDK, SYGVNS. This CDR3 is 16 amino acids long. The CDR3 DNA is TGTGCCAGCAGGATGGGGCAGGGGGTAGGGAACACTGAAGCTTTCTTT. It specifies CASRMGQGVGNTEAFF.

This clone was observed a few times. The rearrangement uses TRBV29-1 and TRBJ2-3, with 9 positions matching TRBD1. Trimming cost V 7 bases and J 7 bases; bases outside gene matches: 12. The CDR3 totals 14 residues. The germline V gene has CDR1 SQVTM and CDR2 ANQGSEA. CDR3 DNA sequence: TGCAGCGCTCTGCCGGGACAGGGCGCCTATACGCAGTATTTT. Translating it yields CSALPGQGAYTQYF.

This clone appeared a few times. V is TRBV29-1 and J is TRBJ2-7; tentatively, D is TRBD1 (6 bases). Trimming cost V 5 bases and J 0 bases, with 11 bases left between them. CDR3 length equals 13 residues. Germline V CDR1 and CDR2: SQVTM, ANQGSEA. CDR3: CSVFDRTSYEQYF. The CDR3 DNA sequence: TGCAGCGTTTTCGACAGGACCTCCTACGAGCAGTACTTC.

Note on this clone: The sample carries other DNA sequences with the same CDR3. The genes are TRBV6-5 and TRBJ2-7; 7 bases are shared with TRBD2. Germline V gene lookup returns CDR1 MNHEY and CDR2 SVGAGI. V dropped 0 bases and J dropped 2; count of bases not matched to a gene: 1. The CDR3 totals 14 residues. The CDR3 loop reads CASSYSGRAYEQYF. The CDR3, as DNA: TGTGCCAGCAGTTACTCAGGGAGGGCCTACGAGCAGTACTTC.

CDR3 DNA: TGCGCCAGCAGCATAGGACTGAGGATGCCATCAACTAATGAAAAACTGTTTTTT. It specifies CASSIGLRMPSTNEKLFF. The rearrangement joins TRBV5-1 to TRBJ1-4; D ambiguous. Germline V gives CDR1 SGHRS, CDR2 YFSETQ. V lost 4 bases and J lost 0, with 19 bases in between. The CDR3 spans 18 residues.

This clone was seen once. The V gene is TRBV30, the J gene TRBJ2-2, with 8 bases matching TRBD1. The CDR3 totals 14 residues. Per germline, CDR1 GTSNPN and CDR2 SVGIG (reference sequence). V trimming: 3 bases; J trimming: 5 bases; junction bases outside the gene matches: 5. The CDR3 DNA is TGTGCCTGGAGCCGGGACAGGCCAACCGGGGAGCTGTTTTTT. Amino acids: CAWSRDRPTGELFF.

There are a few counts of this clone. The chain couples TRBV7-2 to TRBJ2-5; the match to TRBD1 covers 8 bases. V shed 4 bases and J 6 bases; nucleotides not matched to a gene: 13. From germline, CDR1 is SGHTA and CDR2 FQGNSA. This CDR3 contains 16 residues. The CDR3 DNA sequence: TGTGCCAGCAGCTCCCCGGGACAGGCCAGAGAGAAGACCCAGTACTTC. This encodes CASSSPGQAREKTQYF. Full variable domain (remainder filled in from reference TRBV7-2 and TRBJ2-5): GAGVSQSPSNKVTEKGKDVELRCDPISGHTALYWYRQSLGQGLEFLIYFQGNSAPDKSGLPSDRFSAERTGGSVSTLTIQRTQQEDSAVYLCASSSPGQAREKTQYFGPGTRLLVL.

This rearrangement joins TRBV4-3 to TRBJ2-3; D is perhaps TRBD1 (6 bases). CDR1 and CDR2 (germline): LGHNA, YSLEER. The CDR3 is 15 residues long. V lost 0 bases, J lost 6 bases, and 13 bases lay in between. Here the CDR3 DNA reads TGCGCCAGCAGCCAAGAAATGCAGGGGACGGATACGCAGTATTTT. This translates into CASSQEMQGTDTQYF.

This clone came up a few times. This chain joins TRBV6-5 and TRBJ2-1; perhaps TRBD2 as D (6 bases). The length of the CDR3 is 12 residues. The V and J ends lost 5 bases and 10 bases respectively, with 12 bases between them. From germline, CDR1 is MNHEY and CDR2 SVGAGI. The chain's CDR3 is CASSGRGMEQFF. DNA of the CDR3: TGTGCCAGCAGTGGACGGGGGATGGAGCAGTTCTTC.

The sample holds a few counts of this clone. J is TRBJ1-2 and V is TRBV28; no firm D call. V was cut by 2 bases and J by 4 bases, with 8 bases left in between. The CDR3 covers 13 residues. Germline lookup yields CDR1 MDHEN and CDR2 SYDVKM. The chain's CDR3 is CASSLIASYGYTF. The CDR3 bases are TGTGCCAGCAGTTTAATAGCCAGCTATGGCTACACCTTC.

The chain carries TRBV18 and TRBJ2-1; a weak D match, TRBD2 (5 bases). The CDR3 loop spans 15 amino acids. The germline V gene has CDR1 KGHSH and CDR2 LQKENI. Deletions cut 0 bases from V and 5 bases from J, with 11 bases between. The CDR3 region has the DNA TGTGCCAGCTCACCACCCGCCCCGACTAACAATGAGCAGTTCTTC. Translated, it gives CASSPPAPTNNEQFF.

The V call is TRBV18, the J call TRBJ2-6; D is ambiguous. Germline V CDR1 and CDR2: KGHSH, LQKENI. This CDR3 is built from 16 residues. Between the trimmed V and J ends, which lost 3 bases and 4 bases, there was a span of 13 bases. CDR3 bases: TGTGCCAGCTCACCCTCCCGAGGTTCCGGGGCCAACGTCCTGACTTTC. Protein sequence: CASSPSRGSGANVLTF.

The chain links TRBV30 to TRBJ2-5, with 14 bases aligning to TRBD2. The germline V gene encodes CDR1 GTSNPN and CDR2 SVGIG (reference sequence). This CDR3 contains 15 residues. V was pared by 3 bases and J by 4 bases, with 4 bases of the junction left unmatched. CDR3 sequence: CAWRRGLAGAETQYF. In nucleotides, the CDR3 is TGTGCCTGGAGGAGGGGACTAGCGGGAGCAGAGACCCAGTACTTC.

The chain couples TRBV7-2 to TRBJ2-1; 11 bases fit TRBD2. CDR3 size: 15 residues. The germline gives CDR1 SGHTA, CDR2 FQGNSA. The ends lost 5 bases at V and 6 bases at J; junction bases unmatched: 6. The CDR3 DNA is TGTGCCAGCAGCCAGGGACTAGCGGAGGGCAATGAGCAGTTCTTC. Its translation: CASSQGLAEGNEQFF.

This clone was seen a few times. The CDR3 coding sequence is TGTGCCAGCAGCTTACTAGCGGGGGATTACAATGAGCAGTTCTTC. Its translation: CASSLLAGDYNEQFF. J is TRBJ2-1 and V is TRBV7-9, with 10 bases aligning to TRBD2. The V segment lost 2 bases and the J segment 4 bases; nucleotides outside the gene matches: 2. Per germline, CDR1 SEHNR and CDR2 FQNEAQ (reference sequence). The CDR3 is made up of 15 amino acids.

V is TRBV7-2 and J is TRBJ2-1; no firm D call. Germline V gives CDR1 SGHTA, CDR2 FQGNSA. Trimming stripped 7 bases from V and 5 bases from J, with 3 bases between. This CDR3 contains 10 residues. CDR3 in DNA: TGTGCCAGCACTGACAATGAGCAGTTCTTC. It codes for CASTDNEQFF.

This clone has just a few counts. The chain couples TRBV30 to TRBJ2-1, with D uncertain. This CDR3 has 12 residues. V lost 4 bases and J 0 bases, leaving 4 bases between the germline ends. Germline values: CDR1 GTSNPN, CDR2 SVGIG (reference sequence). CDR3 in DNA: TGTGCCTGGACGAGCTCCTACAATGAGCAGTTCTTC. It yields the protein CAWTSSYNEQFF.

This clone has just a few counts. The genes are TRBV7-2 and TRBJ1-1; D is ambiguous. V was pared by 2 bases and J by 4 bases, with 8 bases between. The germline gives CDR1 SGHTA, CDR2 FQGNSA. This CDR3 is built from 13 residues. DNA of the CDR3: TGTGCCAGCAGCTTAACGAGGAGCACTGAAGCTTTCTTT. This sequence encodes CASSLTRSTEAFF.

The rearrangement uses TRBV7-3 and TRBJ2-1; D not certain. The CDR3 contains 11 residues. Germline V gene data show CDR1 as SGHTA and CDR2 as FQGTGA. V dropped 4 bases and J dropped 5 bases, with 3 bases sitting between them. The CDR3 region is CASSSDNEQFF. As DNA, the CDR3 is TGTGCCAGCAGCTCAGACAATGAGCAGTTCTTC.

J is TRBJ1-2 and V is TRBV6-1; 8 bases line up with TRBD1. V shed 5 bases and J 8 bases; nucleotides not matched to a gene: 10. CDR3 length equals 14 residues. Germline V lookup: CDR1 MNHNS, CDR2 SASEGT. The CDR3 spells CASSPRQGLRGYTF. CDR3 nucleotides: TGTGCCAGCAGTCCCCGACAGGGGCTAAGGGGCTACACCTTC.

A few counts support this clone. The V gene is TRBV15, the J gene TRBJ2-5, with D unresolved. The CDR3 is 13 amino acids. Per the germline V gene, CDR1 is LNHNV and CDR2 is YYDKDF (reference sequence). V lost 4 bases and J 0 bases, leaving 6 bases between the germline ends. The CDR3 DNA is TGTGCCACCAGCAAGAGGTACCAAGAGACCCAGTACTTC. This translates into CATSKRYQETQYF.